Below, 21 T cell receptor beta chains from the same sample are listed, as sequenced in a study of T cells in Graves' hyperthyroidism and ophthalmopathy. Amplified regions were TCR beta CDR3 sequences from RNA transcripts. The HTBI primer set served for first-round RT-PCR of the TCR CDR3. TCRdb re-derived calls from the multiplex PCR reads in MiXCR, one entry per CDR3 protein. The table records roughly 160,000 distinct CDR3 sequences, roughly 10% of them present only once. Specimen: blood. These receptors were collected from a woman in her late teens or twenties with Graves' hyperthyroidism that later progressed to Graves' ophthalmopathy.

This clonotype was seen many times. V usage is TRBV12-3 or TRBV12-4 and J usage is TRBJ2-3; D remains ambiguous. The V gene lost 8 bases and the J gene lost 6 bases, with 9 bases spanning the gap. The CDR3 has 11 amino acids. The CDR3 reads CASAPGDTQYF. In nucleotides, the CDR3 is TGTGCCAGCGCACCTGGGGATACGCAGTATTTT.

This clonotype was recorded at least ten times. V usage is TRBV20-1 and J usage is TRBJ2-3; the match to TRBD2 covers 9 bases. V dropped 6 bases and J dropped 2; count of bases not matched to a gene: 18. CDR3 length: 18 residues. Germline V gene lookup returns CDR1 DFQATT and CDR2 SNEGSKA (reference sequence). The CDR3 here is CSATTGTSLRHTTDTQYF. The CDR3 region has the DNA TGCAGTGCCACTACTGGGACTAGCTTGAGACATACCACAGATACGCAGTATTTT.

The rearrangement joins TRBV2 to TRBJ2-3; unclear D gene. Germline assignment: CDR1 SNHLY and CDR2 FYNNEI. V lost 8 bases and J lost 0, with 9 bases in between. The CDR3 covers 13 residues. This chain's CDR3 is CASVWSSTDTQYF. The CDR3 DNA follows: TGTGCCAGCGTTTGGTCTAGCACAGATACGCAGTATTTT.

The sample holds many counts of this clonotype. The V gene is TRBV30, the J gene TRBJ2-7; 10 nucleotides line up with TRBD1. In germline, CDR1 is GTSNPN, CDR2 SVGIG (reference sequence). The V and J ends lost 1 base and 2 bases, in that order; junction bases with no gene match: 2. The CDR3 has 14 amino acids. This CDR3 is CAWSAGTGAYEQYF. CDR3 DNA: TGTGCCTGGAGTGCCGGGACAGGGGCCTACGAGCAGTACTTC.

The V gene is TRBV24-1, the J gene TRBJ2-3, with 16 bases identical to TRBD2. J was trimmed by 4 bases and V by 5 bases; bases with no gene match: 5. Germline V gene data show CDR1 as KGHDR and CDR2 as SFDVKD. The CDR3 is made up of 17 amino acids. The CDR3 loop is CATSGTGTSGGADTQYF. CDR3 nucleotide sequence: TGTGCCACCAGTGGGACCGGGACTAGCGGGGGGGCAGATACGCAGTATTTT.

This clonotype showed up many times. The chain joins TRBV9 to TRBJ2-7, with D possibly being TRBD1 or TRBD2 (5 bases each). This CDR3 comprises 16 residues. Germline-derived CDR1 and CDR2 are SGDLS and YYNGEE. Trimming removed 0 bases from V and 7 bases from J, with 20 bases in between. Here the CDR3 reads CASSVEGPTLRGEQYF. In DNA form, the CDR3 reads TGTGCCAGCAGCGTAGAAGGCCCGACTTTGAGGGGAGAGCAGTACTTC.

This clonotype was recorded many times. The J gene is TRBJ2-1, the V gene TRBV6-2 or TRBV6-3; D is perhaps TRBD1 or TRBD2 (5 bases each). This CDR3 spans 19 amino acids. The V gene lost 0 bases and the J gene lost 1 base, with 19 bases spanning the gap. Germline V gene data show CDR1 as MNHEY and CDR2 as SVGEGT. The CDR3 protein is CASSYSTGSGTLSYNEQFF. CDR3 coding DNA: TGTGCCAGCAGTTACTCGACCGGGTCCGGGACGCTATCCTACAATGAGCAGTTCTTC.

In this sample, this clonotype is medium-sized. Here the CDR3 DNA reads TGTGCCAGCAGCTTACGATCGGAGGGGAATTCACCCCTCCACTTT. Amino acid sequence: CASSLRSEGNSPLHF. The gene calls are TRBV7-8 and TRBJ1-6; possibly TRBD1 for D (5 bases). V was shortened by 2 bases and J by 7 bases, with 12 bases between the two germline ends. The CDR3 is 15 residues long. CDR1 and CDR2 (germline): SGHVS, FQNEAQ.

This clonotype was recorded at least ten times. The chain couples TRBV28 to TRBJ1-2, with D unresolved. The CDR3 totals 15 residues. Germline assignment: CDR1 MDHEN and CDR2 SYDVKM. Trimming cost V 6 bases and J 1 base, with 15 bases left between them. This chain's CDR3 is CASSFRAKDNYGYTF. Written as DNA, the CDR3 is TGTGCCAGCAGCTTTAGGGCAAAAGATAACTATGGCTACACCTTC.

Of note for this clonotype: A much larger clone differs by one base, so this may be a read error. Here the CDR3 omits its conserved ending phenylalanine or tryptophan, so a read error is the likely source. V usage is TRBV7-9 and J usage is TRBJ2-5; 12 nucleotides agree with TRBD2. Germline CDR1 is SEHNR and CDR2 is FQNEAQ (reference sequence). This CDR3 spans 16 amino acids. The V and J ends lost 5 bases and 5 bases, in that order; junction bases with no gene match: 9. The chain's CDR3 is CASSTLLAGGRETQYL. The CDR3 nucleotides are TGTGCCAGCAGCACCCTACTAGCGGGGGGCCGGGAGACCCAGTACCTC.

This clonotype was seen repeatedly, ten times or more. V is TRBV7-9 and J is TRBJ1-1; D gene ambiguous. Trimming stripped 5 bases from V and 2 bases from J, with 12 bases between. The CDR3 loop spans 14 amino acids. The V gene's germline CDR1 is SEHNR and CDR2 FQNEAQ (reference sequence). In DNA form, the CDR3 reads TGTGCCAGCAGCCTAATACACATTAACACTGAAGCTTTCTTT. Translated: CASSLIHINTEAFF.

This clonotype has at least ten counts. J is TRBJ2-7 and V is TRBV20-1; 7 bases fit TRBD1. The length of the CDR3 is 17 residues. V shed 2 bases and J 7 bases; nucleotides not matched to a gene: 20. Germline V lookup: CDR1 DFQATT, CDR2 SNEGSKA (reference sequence). CDR3 coding DNA: TGCAGTGCTAGAACACGATCCCAGGGGACAGTTCCTAGGGAGCAGTACTTC. Translating it yields CSARTRSQGTVPREQYF.

At least ten counts were recorded for this clonotype. V and J are TRBV7-9 and TRBJ2-1; 11 bases map to TRBD2. Germline loops: CDR1 SEHNR, CDR2 FQNEAQ (reference sequence). There are 16 residues in the CDR3. V shed 2 bases and J 9 bases; nucleotides not matched to a gene: 9. CDR3 protein: CASSLSVAGGFIEQFF. CDR3 bases: TGTGCCAGCAGCTTATCGGTAGCGGGAGGGTTTATTGAGCAGTTCTTC.

This clonotype was recorded at least ten times. As DNA, the CDR3 is TGTGCCAGCACCGACAGCTATGGCTACACCTTC. Amino acids: CASTDSYGYTF. The chain recombines TRBV6-2 or TRBV6-3 with TRBJ1-2, with a weak D call TRBD1 (5 bases). The V and J ends lost 7 bases and 4 bases respectively, with 7 bases between them. The CDR3 contains 11 residues. Germline V gene data show CDR1 as MNHEY and CDR2 as SVGEGT.

This clonotype was observed many times. The chain is built from TRBV6-1 and TRBJ2-7; 7 bases map to TRBD2. This CDR3 comprises 16 residues. Germline V gene data show CDR1 as MNHNS and CDR2 as SASEGT. The junction had 7 bases not matched to a gene; V was cut back by 2 bases and J by 0 bases. Here the CDR3 reads CASSEPRRTSSYEQYF. DNA of the CDR3: TGTGCCAGCAGTGAACCTCGGCGGACTAGCTCCTACGAGCAGTACTTC.

The gene calls are TRBV6-1 and TRBJ2-7; the match to TRBD1 covers 7 bases. V lost 5 bases, J lost 1 base, and 5 bases stayed unmatched. CDR3 size: 14 residues. Per germline, CDR1 MNHNS and CDR2 SASEGT. Here the CDR3 DNA reads TGTGCCAGCAGTCGACGACAGGGATCCTACGAGCAGTACTTC. The encoded protein is CASSRRQGSYEQYF.

This clonotype was observed many times. The chain recombines TRBV2 with TRBJ1-2; the D is unclear. Germline CDR1 reads SNHLY; CDR2 reads FYNNEI. Trimming took 6 bases from V and 8 from J, leaving 19 bases between them. The CDR3 sequence is 14 residues long. CDR3 sequence reads: CASSPPLSSRGYTF. CDR3 nucleotide sequence: TGTGCCAGCAGCCCGCCTTTGAGCAGCCGAGGCTACACCTTC.

This clonotype was detected ten times or more. The chain joins TRBV28 to TRBJ2-7, with 12 bases identical to TRBD2. V was clipped by 5 bases and J by 0 bases; unmatched bases: 20. Germline V lookup: CDR1 MDHEN, CDR2 SYDVKM. This CDR3 is 21 amino acids long. This CDR3 reads CASSASRWTSGDGPSSYEQYF. DNA of the CDR3: TGTGCCAGCAGTGCTTCTCGGTGGACTAGCGGGGATGGGCCTAGCTCCTACGAGCAGTACTTC.

The table lists this clonotype with a few counts. The genes are TRBV7-2 and TRBJ2-2; the match to TRBD2 covers 8 bases. This CDR3 region has 16 residues. V was pared by 5 bases and J by 5 bases, with 10 bases of the junction left unmatched. Germline V lookup: CDR1 SGHTA, CDR2 FQGNSA. The CDR3 region has the DNA TGTGCCAGCAGCCCTCGGGATCGGGGGGGGACCGGGGAGCTGTTTTTT. This codes for CASSPRDRGGTGELFF. Looking up the rest from reference TRBV7-2 and TRBJ2-2 gives the full variable domain: GAGVSQSPSNKVTEKGKDVELRCDPISGHTALYWYRQSLGQGLEFLIYFQGNSAPDKSGLPSDRFSAERTGGSVSTLTIQRTQQEDSAVYLCASSPRDRGGTGELFFGEGSRLTVL.

The J gene is TRBJ2-4, the V gene TRBV5-6; D is unclear. V was cut by 0 bases and J by 0 bases, with 7 bases left in between. CDR1 is SGHDT, CDR2 YYEEEE, per germline. The CDR3 sequence is 15 residues long. CDR3 nucleotides: TGTGCCAGCAGCTTGGAACTCCTAGCCAAAAACATTCAGTACTTC. Translating it yields CASSLELLAKNIQYF.

The V and J genes are TRBV5-5 and TRBJ2-7; 7 bases match TRBD1. The CDR3 runs 15 residues. V shed 2 bases, J shed 1 base, and the junction held 6 bases outside the gene matches. Looked up from germline, CDR1 is SGHKS and CDR2 is YYEKEE (reference sequence). As DNA, the CDR3 is TGTGCCAGCAGCTTCGACAGGGTCTTTTCCTACGAGCAGTACTTC. Amino acid sequence: CASSFDRVFSYEQYF.